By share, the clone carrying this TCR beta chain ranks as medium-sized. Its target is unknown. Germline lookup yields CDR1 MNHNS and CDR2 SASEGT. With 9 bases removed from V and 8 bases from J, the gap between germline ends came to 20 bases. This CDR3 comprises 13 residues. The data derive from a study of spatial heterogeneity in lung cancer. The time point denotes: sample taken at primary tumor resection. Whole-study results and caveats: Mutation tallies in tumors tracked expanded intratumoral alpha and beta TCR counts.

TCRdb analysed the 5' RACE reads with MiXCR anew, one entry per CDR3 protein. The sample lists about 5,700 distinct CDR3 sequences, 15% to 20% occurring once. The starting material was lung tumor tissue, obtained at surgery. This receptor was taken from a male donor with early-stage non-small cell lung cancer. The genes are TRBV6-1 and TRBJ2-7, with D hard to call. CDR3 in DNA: TGTGCCAGTACTAAGCCCCCGGTCGAGAAGCAGTACTTC. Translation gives CASTKPPVEKQYF.